A single sample is the source of the 25 T cell receptor beta chains below, sequenced in a study of identical twins. In TCRdb, the 5' RACE reads were re-called with MiXCR into one record per CDR3 protein. The sample contains 570,000 or so distinct CDR3 sequences, nearly 10% of which appear only once. This sample also appeared in a second study, on yellow fever vaccine responses in identical twins.

Sequenced: PBMCs. These receptors all come from a woman younger than 35 in good health.

The sample holds a few counts of this clonotype. The chain links TRBV7-9 to TRBJ2-5; TRBD1 might be the D (7 bases). The CDR3 is 17 residues long. Trimming removed 4 bases from V and 1 base from J, with 19 bases in between. The germline V gene encodes CDR1 SEHNR and CDR2 FQNEAQ (reference sequence). The CDR3 spells CASSSDYRGTVQETQYF. CDR3 DNA sequence: TGTGCCAGCAGCTCAGACTACCGCGGGACAGTCCAAGAGACCCAGTACTTC. Full variable domain (remainder filled in from reference TRBV7-9 and TRBJ2-5): DTGVSQNPRHKITKRGQNVTFRCDPISEHNRLYWYRQTLGQGPEFLTYFQNEAQLEKSRLLSDRFSAERPKGSFSTLEIQRTEQGDSAMYLCASSSDYRGTVQETQYFGPGTRLLVL.

This chain links TRBV20-1 with TRBJ2-7; no clear D gene. V gave up 5 bases and J gave up 1 base, with 12 bases separating them. Germline V gene lookup returns CDR1 DFQATT and CDR2 SNEGSKA (reference sequence). The CDR3 totals 13 residues. The CDR3 region has the DNA TGCAGTGCTGCCAACCCTAAGTCCTACGAGCAGTACTTC. This sequence encodes CSAANPKSYEQYF.

This clonotype was found a few times. This chain joins TRBV28 and TRBJ2-1, with a weak D call TRBD1 (6 bases). In germline, CDR1 is MDHEN, CDR2 SYDVKM. The CDR3 covers 16 residues. V dropped 2 bases and J dropped 0 bases, with 11 bases sitting between them. CDR3 nucleotides: TGTGCCAGCAGTTTAACCGGACAGATCTCCTACAATGAGCAGTTCTTC. Translated, it gives CASSLTGQISYNEQFF.

This clonotype was detected only a few times. The chain uses TRBV19 and TRBJ2-1, with 10 nucleotides matching TRBD2. Germline loops: CDR1 LNHDA, CDR2 SQIVND (reference sequence). J was trimmed by 4 bases and V by 10 bases; bases with no gene match: 10. The CDR3 consists of 15 residues. As DNA, the CDR3 is TGTGCCACAACTCGGACTAGCGGTGCATACAATGAGCAGTTCTTC. This encodes CATTRTSGAYNEQFF. Using reference TRBV19 and TRBJ2-1 for the parts outside the CDR3, the full variable domain is DGGITQSPKYLFRKEGQNVTLSCEQNLNHDAMYWYRQDPGQGLRLIYYSQIVNDFQKGDIAEGYSVSREKKESFPLTVTSAQKNPTAFYLCATTRTSGAYNEQFFGPGTRLTVL.

This clonotype showed up just a few times. The chain employs TRBV4-1 and TRBJ2-4; D call uncertain. The germline gives CDR1 MGHRA, CDR2 YSYEKL. This CDR3 has 13 amino acids. V was pared by 0 bases and J by 6 bases, with 6 bases between. Here the CDR3 reads CASSQDGVNIQYF. CDR3 DNA: TGCGCCAGCAGCCAAGATGGGGTAAACATTCAGTACTTC.

Only a few counts were recorded for this clonotype. This chain connects TRBV20-1 to TRBJ2-7, with 10 bases identical to TRBD2. This CDR3 has 13 amino acids. Germline-derived CDR1 and CDR2 are DFQATT and SNEGSKA (reference sequence). V lost 6 bases, J lost 4 bases, and 6 bases stayed unmatched. CDR3 sequence reads: CSAPAGGLYEQYF. The DNA for the CDR3 is TGCAGTGCCCCAGCGGGGGGGCTATACGAGCAGTACTTC.

This clonotype appeared many times. This chain links TRBV29-1 with TRBJ2-3, with TRBD2 identical over 14 bases. The CDR3 is 15 amino acids. V was pared by 6 bases and J by 6 bases, with 8 bases of the junction left unmatched. CDR1 SQVTM and CDR2 ANQGSEA come from the germline V gene. This CDR3 reads CSVDVGLAGVDTQYF. In nucleotides, the CDR3 is TGCAGCGTGGATGTGGGACTAGCGGGAGTTGATACGCAGTATTTT.

This clonotype was counted at least ten times. This chain links TRBV7-2 with TRBJ2-1; 10 bases are a match to TRBD2. The junction had 1 base not matched to a gene; V was cut back by 1 base and J by 1 base. The CDR3 is 16 amino acids. CDR1 SGHTA and CDR2 FQGNSA come from the germline V gene. The CDR3 DNA reads as TGTGCCAGCAGCTTAGGGACTAGCGGTTCCTACAATGAGCAGTTCTTC. Encoded protein: CASSLGTSGSYNEQFF.

This clonotype appeared many times. The rearrangement joins TRBV12-3 or TRBV12-4 to TRBJ1-1; D might be TRBD1 (5 bases). Deletions cut 3 bases from V and 4 bases from J, with 9 bases between. The CDR3 is 13 residues long. In DNA form, the CDR3 reads TGTGCCAGCAGTTTTGGGGGGAGCACTGAAGCTTTCTTT. This encodes CASSFGGSTEAFF.

This clonotype was observed a handful of times. This chain links TRBV28 with TRBJ1-1, with TRBD1 as a possible D gene (6 bases). The length of the CDR3 is 11 residues. Trimming stripped 6 bases from V and 12 bases from J, with 14 bases between. CDR1 and CDR2 from the germline V gene are MDHEN and SYDVKM. In DNA, the CDR3 is TGTGCCAGCAGGGACAGTAAGAGATCTTTCTTT. This translates into CASRDSKRSFF.

This clonotype was detected only a few times. CDR3 coding DNA: TGCAGTGCTACCGGGACCGACGAGCAGTACTTC. As protein: CSATGTDEQYF. This rearrangement joins TRBV20-1 to TRBJ2-7; TRBD1 or TRBD2 may be the D gene (5 bases each). The germline V gene has CDR1 DFQATT and CDR2 SNEGSKA (reference sequence). CDR3 size: 11 residues. The V end was cut by 4 bases, the J end by 5 bases, with 9 bases between.

CDR3 nucleotides: TGTGCCAGCAGCTTAGATCCGGGGGGCGGCAATCAGCCCCAGCATTTT. Translating it yields CASSLDPGGGNQPQHF. The genes are TRBV7-9 and TRBJ1-5, with D tentatively TRBD1 (6 bases). The V end lost 1 base, the J end lost 2 bases, and 12 bases lay between the germline ends. CDR1 and CDR2 (germline): SEHNR, FQNEAQ (reference sequence). The length of the CDR3 is 16 residues. Full variable domain (outside the CDR3, taken from reference TRBV7-9 and TRBJ1-5): DTGVSQNPRHKITKRGQNVTFRCDPISEHNRLYWYRQTLGQGPEFLTYFQNEAQLEKSRLLSDRFSAERPKGSFSTLEIQRTEQGDSAMYLCASSLDPGGGNQPQHFGDGTRLSIL.

The sample holds a few counts of this clonotype. The rearrangement joins TRBV20-1 to TRBJ1-6; D is uncertain. CDR3 length: 15 amino acids. Trimming cost V 1 base and J 4 bases, with 11 bases left between them. Per germline, CDR1 DFQATT and CDR2 SNEGSKA (reference sequence). This CDR3 is CSARVGSNYNSPLHF. The CDR3 DNA follows: TGCAGTGCTAGAGTCGGCAGCAATTATAATTCACCCCTCCACTTT.

This clonotype was observed a few times. The CDR3 sequence is CSVEVAGAYEQYF. The CDR3 DNA follows: TGCAGCGTTGAGGTAGCGGGTGCCTACGAGCAGTACTTC. The chain links TRBV29-1 to TRBJ2-7; 7 bases map to TRBD2. Trimming at V came to 3 bases and at J to 2 bases, leaving 4 bases not matched to a gene. CDR1 and CDR2 from the germline V gene are SQVTM and ANQGSEA. The CDR3 contains 13 residues.

This clonotype has just a few counts. The rearrangement links TRBV5-1 to TRBJ2-5, with D perhaps matching TRBD2 (5 bases). Germline loops: CDR1 SGHRS, CDR2 YFSETQ. The CDR3 sequence is 13 residues long. Trimming shortened V by 5 bases and J by 4 bases, and 12 bases separated the two germline ends. CDR3: CASRSTSGETQYF. In DNA form, the CDR3 reads TGCGCCAGCAGGTCCACTAGTGGAGAGACCCAGTACTTC. The full variable domain, rest sourced from reference TRBV5-1 and TRBJ2-5, is KAGVTQTPRYLIKTRGQQVTLSCSPISGHRSVSWYQQTPGQGLQFLFEYFSETQRNKGNFPGRFSGRQFSNSRSEMNVSTLELGDSALYLCASRSTSGETQYFGPGTRLLVL.

The chain recombines TRBV27 with TRBJ2-6; no reliable D call. Deletions cut 6 bases from V and 2 bases from J, with 11 bases between. Germline loops: CDR1 MNHEY, CDR2 SMNVEV (reference sequence). The CDR3 runs to 15 residues. CDR3 amino acids: CASRPFGAGANVLTF. The DNA of the CDR3 is TGTGCCAGCAGACCCTTCGGTGCTGGGGCCAACGTCCTGACTTTC. Looking up the rest from reference TRBV27 and TRBJ2-6 gives the full variable domain: EAQVTQNPRYLITVTGKKLTVTCSQNMNHEYMSWYRQDPGLGLRQIYYSMNVEVTDKGDVPEGYKVSRKEKRNFPLILESPSPNQTSLYFCASRPFGAGANVLTFGAGSRLTVL.

This clonotype was detected only a few times. The chain links TRBV15 to TRBJ2-7; D not certain. V lost 0 bases and J 7 bases, leaving 22 bases between the germline ends. The germline gives CDR1 LNHNV, CDR2 YYDKDF (reference sequence). CDR3 size: 17 residues. This chain's CDR3 is CATSRDISEVPLREQYF. Written as DNA, the CDR3 is TGTGCCACCAGCAGAGATATATCCGAGGTCCCCCTTAGGGAGCAGTACTTC.

The chain carries TRBV5-1 and TRBJ2-7, with D uncertain. The germline V gene encodes CDR1 SGHRS and CDR2 YFSETQ. The CDR3 spans 11 residues. With 2 bases removed from V and 2 bases from J, the gap between germline ends came to 2 bases. CDR3 nucleotides: TGCGCCAGCAGCTTTGCCTACGAGCAGTACTTC. It encodes CASSFAYEQYF. Full variable domain (outside the CDR3, taken from reference TRBV5-1 and TRBJ2-7): KAGVTQTPRYLIKTRGQQVTLSCSPISGHRSVSWYQQTPGQGLQFLFEYFSETQRNKGNFPGRFSGRQFSNSRSEMNVSTLELGDSALYLCASSFAYEQYFGPGTRLTVT.

The V call is TRBV12-5, the J call TRBJ2-1, with D uncertain. The CDR3 is made up of 13 amino acids. With 6 bases removed from V and 0 bases from J, the gap between germline ends came to 6 bases. Germline V gene data show CDR1 as LGHNT and CDR2 as FRNRAP. The CDR3 DNA reads as TGTGCTAGTGGGGTGAGCTCCTACAATGAGCAGTTCTTC. Translated, it gives CASGVSSYNEQFF.

This chain links TRBV19 with TRBJ2-5; 14 bases align to TRBD2. This CDR3 is built from 21 residues. V gave up 3 bases and J gave up 5 bases; unmatched junction bases: 20. Germline CDR1 LNHDA, CDR2 SQIVND (reference sequence). CDR3 nucleotide sequence: TGTGCCAGTAGTATCTCCCGGGACAGGACCCGACTAGCGGGAGGGTCGGAGACCCAGTACTTC. The encoded protein is CASSISRDRTRLAGGSETQYF.

There are a few counts of this clonotype. The rearrangement joins TRBV12-3 or TRBV12-4 to TRBJ2-7; the match to TRBD1 covers 9 bases. The CDR3 runs to 15 residues. With V trimmed by 6 bases and J by 2 bases, 8 bases remained unmatched. CDR3 sequence reads: CASRAGGQGTYEQYF. For the CDR3, the DNA is TGTGCCAGCAGAGCAGGTGGACAGGGGACCTACGAGCAGTACTTC.

In this sample, this clonotype turned up many times. The chain is built from TRBV7-9 and TRBJ1-6; 8 nucleotides agree with TRBD1. CDR3 size: 15 residues. CDR1 is SEHNR and CDR2 is FQNEAQ in the germline V gene (reference sequence). The V gene end was trimmed by 2 bases and the J gene end by 10 bases; junction bases not matched to a gene: 7. CDR3 nucleotide sequence: TGTGCCAGCAGCTTATTAGCAGGGGGCGAGTCACCCCTCCACTTT. Amino acids: CASSLLAGGESPLHF. The complete variable domain, with remaining parts taken from reference TRBV7-9 and TRBJ1-6, reads DTGVSQNPRHKITKRGQNVTFRCDPISEHNRLYWYRQTLGQGPEFLTYFQNEAQLEKSRLLSDRFSAERPKGSFSTLEIQRTEQGDSAMYLCASSLLAGGESPLHFGNGTRLTVT.

The chain links TRBV3-1 to TRBJ1-5; perhaps TRBD1 as D (6 bases). The V and J ends lost 0 bases and 1 base respectively, with 16 bases between them. This CDR3 has 18 amino acids. CDR1 LGHDT and CDR2 YNNKEL come from the germline V gene (reference sequence). This CDR3 is CASSQDSQDRTSNQPQHF. The CDR3 nucleotides read TGTGCCAGCAGCCAAGATTCCCAGGACAGAACAAGCAATCAGCCCCAGCATTTT. The full variable domain, rest sourced from reference TRBV3-1 and TRBJ1-5, is DTAVSQTPKYLVTQMGNDKSIKCEQNLGHDTMYWYKQDSKKFLKIMFSYNNKELIINETVPNRFSPKSPDKAHLNLHINSLELGDSAVYFCASSQDSQDRTSNQPQHFGDGTRLSIL.

This clonotype was seen repeatedly, ten times or more. CDR3 bases: TGTGCCAGCAGCCGCGTCCGGGACGTCAATGAGCAGTTCTTC. Translating gives CASSRVRDVNEQFF. The chain couples TRBV4-2 to TRBJ2-1, with D perhaps assigned TRBD1 or TRBD2 (5 bases each). The V end lost 4 bases, the J end lost 6 bases, and 13 bases lay between the germline ends. CDR1 and CDR2 (germline): LGHNA, YNFKEQ. This CDR3 region has 14 residues.

This clonotype was observed many times. This sequence joins TRBV5-1 and TRBJ1-1; D is undetermined. The germline V gene encodes CDR1 SGHRS and CDR2 YFSETQ. With 0 bases removed from V and 3 bases from J, the gap between germline ends came to 6 bases. This CDR3 has 13 amino acids. Here the CDR3 reads CASSLDRDTEAFF. CDR3 in DNA: TGCGCCAGCAGCTTGGATAGGGACACTGAAGCTTTCTTT.